One TCR beta chain is described in this entry. The antigen is unknown. The entry originates in a study of T cell responses to AZD1222 COVID-19 vaccine. Assay: immunoSEQ multiplex PCR; the TCRdb copy retains only in-frame clones and omits some. The sample lists roughly 190,000 clones; about nine tenths were seen once. The CDR3 totals 13 residues. The germline gives CDR1 MNHEY, CDR2 SMNVEV (reference sequence). J was trimmed by 6 bases and V by 6 bases; bases with no gene match: 6. Study results and caveats: The repertoires were collected only after the peak T cell response.

Sequenced material: peripheral blood, taken on day 0 of AZD1222 vaccination. This sequence was found in an adult in good health. This sequence joins TRBV27 and TRBJ2-7; 9 bases are a match to TRBD2. DNA for the CDR3: TGTGCCAGCAGCAGCGGGGGGAGGGCCGAGCAGTACTTC. Amino acids: CASSSGGRAEQYF.